This is a list of T cell receptor beta chains from one sample in a study of cytomegalovirus exposure and HLA in healthy donors. Measured with immunoSEQ multiplex PCR; TCRdb has only the in-frame clones, and not every one. The sample shows 130,000 to 150,000 clones, about 86% of them seen only once. Sequenced: PBMCs. The receptors here all came from a woman aged 18 to 35 in good health and CMV-seropositive. Both conserved end residues are part of each CDR3. A D gene is named only where the DNA matches it firmly. Only part of the rows carry a size: once, few, many, or a class if the clone is expanded.

>-|TRBV28|TRBJ1-3|TRBD1
CASTSWTGAPSGNTIYF
TGTGCCAGCACTTCCTGGACAGGGGCTCCCTCTGGAAACACCATATATTTT
>-|TRBV4-2|TRBJ1-4|-
CASSQESQALNEKLFF
TGTGCCAGCAGCCAAGAGTCTCAGGCCCTGAATGAAAAACTGTTTTTT
>once|TRBV5-1|TRBJ1-1|-
CASSNNPSPEAFF
TGCGCCAGCAGTAACAATCCGTCACCTGAAGCTTTCTTT
>-|TRBV5-6|TRBJ2-7|TRBD2
CASSRGGGGPTYEQYF
TGTGCCAGCAGCCGGGGCGGGGGAGGGCCGACCTACGAGCAGTACTTC
>-|TRBV4-2|TRBJ2-3|TRBD2
CASSQDTSGGPDTQYF
TGTGCCAGCAGCCAAGATACGAGCGGGGGGCCAGATACGCAGTATTTT
>-|TRBV28|TRBJ1-1|TRBD1
CASDTGAANTEAFF
TGTGCCAGCGACACAGGGGCGGCGAACACTGAAGCTTTCTTT
>once|TRBV7-9|TRBJ1-4|TRBD1
CASSGRTGEGEKLFF
TGTGCCAGCAGCGGGCGGACAGGAGAGGGTGAAAAACTGTTTTTT
>-|TRBV7-9|TRBJ1-5|-
CASSIRQGNQPQHF
TGTGCCAGCAGCATACGACAGGGCAATCAGCCCCAGCATTTT
>-|TRBV7-3|TRBJ2-3|TRBD2
CASSPGLAATDTQYF
TGTGCCAGCAGCCCTGGACTAGCGGCCACAGATACGCAGTATTTT
>-|TRBV5-4|TRBJ2-7|TRBD2
CASSLLAGPDYEQYF
TGTGCCAGCAGCTTGCTAGCGGGACCTGATTACGAGCAGTACTTC
>-|TRBV4-2|TRBJ1-3|TRBD1
CASSQDYAFGIGGGNTIYF
TGTGCCAGCAGCCAAGATTATGCTTTTGGTATAGGGGGCGGAAACACCATATATTTT
>-|TRBV5-1|TRBJ2-2|-
CASSLMRTYTGELFF
TGCGCCAGCAGCTTGATGCGGACTTACACCGGGGAGCTGTTTTTT
>-|TRBV7-2|TRBJ2-3|TRBD2
CASSSGLAGADTQYF
TGTGCCAGCAGTTCGGGACTAGCGGGGGCAGATACGCAGTATTTT
>once|TRBV6-5|TRBJ2-3|TRBD2
CASSYGGESAF
TGTGCCAGCAGTTACGGGGGGGAGAGCGCTTTT
>-|TRBV6-5|TRBJ2-7|-
CASSWGGDTHYEQYF
TGTGCCAGCAGTTGGGGGGGGGACACCCACTACGAGCAGTACTTC
>-|TRBV6-1|TRBJ2-3|TRBD1
CASRGNLQGIDTQYF
TGTGCCAGCAGAGGGAACCTACAGGGGATCGATACGCAGTATTTT
>-|TRBV19|TRBJ1-3|-
CASSISRNSGNTIYF
TGTGCCAGTAGTATCAGCAGGAACTCTGGAAACACCATATATTTT
>-|TRBV5-1|TRBJ2-5|TRBD2
CASREGDSESQYF
TGCGCCAGCCGGGAGGGGGACTCTGAATCCCAGTACTTC
>-|TRBV5-1|TRBJ2-5|-
CASGALETQYF
TGCGCCAGCGGGGCCCTGGAGACCCAGTACTTC
>-|TRBV5-1|TRBJ1-2|TRBD1
CASSHRDRNLGYTF
TGCGCCAGCAGCCACCGGGACAGAAATCTTGGCTACACCTTC
>-|TRBV7-9|TRBJ2-3|TRBD2
CASSLTSGDTDTQYF
TGTGCCAGCAGCTTAACTAGCGGCGACACAGATACGCAGTATTTT
>-|TRBV6-5|TRBJ1-2|-
CASADRGGYTF
TGTGCCAGCGCGGATAGGGGGGGCTACACCTTC
>-|TRBV2|TRBJ2-5|-
CASSEPGQETQYF
TGTGCCAGCAGTGAACCGGGCCAAGAGACCCAGTACTTC
>-|TRBV19|TRBJ2-2|-
CAVGRRDTGELFF
TGTGCCGTAGGAAGACGGGACACCGGGGAGCTGTTTTTT
>-|TRBV27|TRBJ2-7|TRBD2
CASSRQARLAGVAQSYEQYF
TGTGCCAGCAGTCGCCAAGCCAGACTAGCGGGAGTCGCCCAATCCTACGAGCAGTACTTC
>once|TRBV6-5|TRBJ2-7|-
CASSYGPYEQYF
TGTGCCAGCAGTTACGGGCCATACGAGCAGTACTTC
>-|TRBV27|TRBJ2-6|TRBD2
CASTKTGTRVSGANVLTF
TGTGCCAGCACAAAAACCGGGACTAGGGTCTCTGGGGCCAACGTCCTGACTTTC
>-|TRBV28|TRBJ1-2|TRBD1
CASSPGQGAGGYTF
TGTGCCAGCAGCCCGGGACAGGGGGCGGGCGGCTACACCTTC
>-|TRBV5-3|TRBJ2-7|-
CARRGAKQYF
TGTGCCAGAAGAGGGGCTAAGCAGTACTTC
>-|TRBV6-6|TRBJ1-1|-
CASRTALHNTEAFF
TGTGCCAGCAGGACAGCGCTACACAACACTGAAGCTTTCTTT
>-|TRBV5-1|TRBJ2-3|-
CASSPGPGGMEQYF
TGCGCCAGCAGCCCGGGACCTGGCGGGATGGAGCAGTATTTT
>-|TRBV30|TRBJ1-2|-
CAWSAGDYGYTF
TGTGCCTGGAGCGCAGGGGACTATGGCTACACCTTC
>-|TRBV7-9|TRBJ1-3|-
CASSPRGASGNTIYF
TGTGCCAGCAGCCCCCGGGGGGCTTCTGGAAACACCATATATTTT
>-|TRBV28|TRBJ1-2|TRBD1
CASSPGDRGYGYTF
TGTGCCAGCAGCCCTGGGGACAGGGGCTATGGCTACACCTTC
>-|TRBV15|TRBJ1-2|-
CATSRQGDGYTF
TGTGCCACCAGCAGACAGGGCGATGGCTACACCTTC